This T cell receptor beta chain was recovered during a study of blood T cell repertoires in COVID-19. The overall study: PBMCs, B-cell-depleted T cells, or T cells were the source of the cDNA or gDNA that made up the material.

Germline CDR1 and CDR2: LNHDA and SQIVND (reference sequence). The CDR3 is 18 residues long. V lost 2 bases, J lost 2 bases, and 16 bases lay in between. Authors' data handling: From reference gene primer amplification, estimates of nucleated cell counts were derived. TCRdb keeps only in-frame clones here, not all; method: immunoSEQ multiplex PCR. For V, J and clone size, that table is used; D and trimming come from the DNA. Seen here are roughly 100,000 clones, around 78% observed once, and the top ten hold 6.2%. The TCR sequence derives from a man older than 75 with COVID-19, enrolled during active disease. Sequencing was carried out using peripheral blood. The chain recombines TRBV19 with TRBJ2-6; the D gene is possibly TRBD2 (6 bases). CDR3 sequence: CASSIPLWGETGANVLTF. CDR3 DNA sequence: TGTGCCAGTAGTATACCCCTGTGGGGGGAAACTGGGGCCAACGTCCTGACTTTC.